This T cell receptor beta chain was found in a study of memory CD4+ T cells and cytomegalovirus serostatus. About the research overall: This sample comes from healthy Belgian adults, 9 CMV seropositive, approximately 23 seronegative.

Study-wide points: Suggested: most of the CMV-linked TCR signature lies in CD4+ memory cells.

A note on this clone: What it binds is unknown.

Libraries were prepared by immunoSEQ multiplex PCR; TCRdb keeps only in-frame clonotypes and omits some of them. The table records 56,000 or so clones, 80% of them present only once. The sort gate was single viable CD3+CD4+CD8-CD45RO+ cells for memory CD4+ T cells. Looked up from germline, CDR1 is SEHNR and CDR2 is FQNEAQ (reference sequence). The CDR3 consists of 14 residues. Trimming shortened V by 1 base and J by 6 bases, and 12 bases separated the two germline ends. The chain employs TRBV7-9 and TRBJ1-2, with D possibly matching TRBD1 (5 bases). The sequencing sample was made of memory CD4+ T cells from blood. The sequence was collected from an adult in good health and CMV-seronegative. Some clones in this sample may be carry-over from other donors' samples. CDR3 sequence reads: CASSLVRDSDGYTF. CDR3 in DNA: TGTGCCAGCAGCTTAGTTAGGGACTCAGATGGCTACACCTTC.